The 28 T cell receptor beta chains below were found in one sample sequenced in a study of radiation and T cells in renal cell carcinoma. Time point here: blood 2 weeks post-SBRT. Treatment described: 15 Gy SBRT to primary tumor, nephrectomy 4 weeks later. Repertoires were generated with immunoSEQ multiplex PCR, while TCRdb's copy carries only in-frame clones and drops some. This table holds approximately 75,000 clones, about 81% found once. The sequencing here drew on blood, taken from a patient whose treatment included radiotherapy and nephrectomy. These receptors originate from a man aged 60 to 75 with renal cell carcinoma.

This clone was seen a single time. The chain carries TRBV6-5 and TRBJ2-5, with 7 bases matching TRBD1. J gave up 7 bases and V 5 bases, and 10 bases lay outside the gene matches. The length of the CDR3 is 14 residues. The germline V gene encodes CDR1 MNHEY and CDR2 SVGAGI. CDR3 region: CASSTWTGLTTQYF. The CDR3 nucleotides are TGTGCCAGCAGTACCTGGACAGGCCTTACGACCCAGTACTTC.

V is TRBV21-1 and J is TRBJ2-7; TRBD2 reflects the table's D call only, with no check against the DNA. TRBV21-1 is tagged as a pseudogene. The CDR3 sequence is 15 residues long. CDR3 loop: CASSKCEGGPYEQYF. The CDR3 DNA reads as TGTGCCAGCAGCAAATGTGAGGGAGGGCCCTACGAGCAGTACTTC.

CDR3 in DNA: TGTGCCAGCAGACCTCCGGAGGCGGGCACCGGGGAGCTGTTTTTT. It translates to CASRPPEAGTGELFF. The chain employs TRBV6-6 and TRBJ2-2; TRBD2 is a possible D gene (5 bases). CDR1 is MNHNY and CDR2 is SVGAGI in the germline V gene (reference sequence). The CDR3 length is 15 residues. V shed 6 bases and J shed 4 bases, with 15 bases lying between them.

The rearrangement joins TRBV6-1 to TRBJ1-2; TRBD1 might be the D (6 bases). V was trimmed by 5 bases and J by 2 bases, leaving 15 bases between them. Germline-derived CDR1 and CDR2 are MNHNS and SASEGT. The CDR3 is made up of 15 amino acids. DNA for the CDR3: TGTGCCAGCAGTACCCCTGGGCAGGGGAACTATGGCTACACCTTC. It is translated as CASSTPGQGNYGYTF.

A single count supports this clone. The chain is built from TRBV2 and TRBJ1-4; D gene unclear. The CDR3 runs 13 residues. The V end was cut by 6 bases, the J end by 8 bases, with 13 bases between. The V gene's germline CDR1 is SNHLY and CDR2 FYNNEI. CDR3 protein: CASSFGVMEKLFF. CDR3 nucleotide sequence: TGTGCCAGCAGCTTCGGAGTAATGGAAAAACTGTTTTTT.

This sequence joins TRBV7-2 and TRBJ2-5, with 8 bases aligning to TRBD2. V was pared by 5 bases and J by 2 bases, with 7 bases of the junction left unmatched. Looked up from germline, CDR1 is SGHTA and CDR2 is FQGNSA. This CDR3 comprises 15 residues. CDR3 loop: CASSRLAGGQETQYF. CDR3 nucleotide sequence: TGTGCCAGCAGCAGGCTAGCGGGCGGTCAAGAGACCCAGTACTTC.

This clone was seen more than once but under ten times. The chain couples TRBV2 to TRBJ1-5; 9 bases are a match to TRBD1. Germline lookup yields CDR1 SNHLY and CDR2 FYNNEI. The CDR3 length is 13 residues. J was trimmed by 12 bases and V by 5 bases; bases with no gene match: 8. The CDR3: CASSQDRGRFQHF. The CDR3 nucleotides read TGTGCCAGCAGTCAGGACAGGGGCCGATTCCAGCATTTT.

The table lists this clone with a few counts. The V gene is TRBV4-1, the J gene TRBJ1-3; no clear D. The CDR3 is made up of 12 amino acids. The germline V gene has CDR1 MGHRA and CDR2 YSYEKL. V was shortened by 2 bases and J by 2 bases, with 1 base between the two germline ends. This CDR3 reads CASSQPGNTIYF. For the CDR3, the DNA is TGCGCCAGCAGCCAACCTGGAAACACCATATATTTT.

The gene calls are TRBV19 and TRBJ2-1, with TRBD1 matching 8 bases. Looked up from germline, CDR1 is LNHDA and CDR2 is SQIVND (reference sequence). V dropped 4 bases and J dropped 6; count of bases not matched to a gene: 5. The CDR3 has 14 residues. DNA of the CDR3: TGTGCCAGTAGTACACTACAGGGGGGCAATGAGCAGTTCTTC. This codes for CASSTLQGGNEQFF.

The V call is TRBV7-9, the J call TRBJ2-1, with 8 bases lining up with TRBD1. Germline V lookup: CDR1 SEHNR, CDR2 FQNEAQ (reference sequence). CDR3 size: 15 residues. Unmatched junction bases numbered 5, after V lost 5 bases and J lost 2 bases. In DNA form, the CDR3 reads TGTGCCAGCAGCAACGGACAGGGTGCCTACAATGAGCAGTTCTTC. Residues: CASSNGQGAYNEQFF.

V is TRBV29-1 and J is TRBJ2-1; TRBD2 matches at 11 bases. The CDR3 is 16 residues long. Unmatched junction bases numbered 8, after V lost 0 bases and J lost 7 bases. Germline assignment: CDR1 SQVTM and CDR2 ANQGSEA. The CDR3 is CSVEDRTSGSRNEQFF. The CDR3 coding sequence is TGCAGCGTTGAAGATCGAACTAGCGGGAGTAGGAATGAGCAGTTCTTC.

The chain is built from TRBV6-4 and TRBJ2-1; D is unresolved. V was cut by 6 bases and J by 0 bases, with 6 bases left in between. The CDR3 consists of 13 residues. Germline CDR1 MRHNA, CDR2 SNTAGT. This chain's CDR3 is CASSLSSYNEQFF. The CDR3 DNA follows: TGTGCCAGCAGCCTTAGCTCCTACAATGAGCAGTTCTTC.

V is TRBV28 and J is TRBJ2-2, with no clear D. Germline loops: CDR1 MDHEN, CDR2 SYDVKM. CDR3 length: 13 residues. V shed 6 bases and J shed 4 bases, with 9 bases lying between them. The CDR3 nucleotides are TGTGCCAGCAGCATTAGTAGCACCGGGGAGCTGTTTTTT. Amino acid sequence: CASSISSTGELFF.

This clone was found a few times. In nucleotides, the CDR3 is TGTGCCAGCTTCACTACACAGGGGGCGGACTATGGCTACACCTTC. It encodes CASFTTQGADYGYTF. The chain has TRBV27 and TRBJ1-2, with TRBD1 matching 9 bases. The junction had 10 bases not matched to a gene; V was cut back by 8 bases and J by 3 bases. There are 15 residues in the CDR3. Per germline, CDR1 MNHEY and CDR2 SMNVEV (reference sequence).

This clone occurred once. The CDR3 nucleotides are TGCAGCGTTCCTGCCAGAAAGAACTATGGCTACACCTTC. Translating gives CSVPARKNYGYTF. The genes are TRBV29-1 and TRBJ1-2; D call uncertain. There are 13 residues in the CDR3. CDR1 and CDR2 (germline): SQVTM, ANQGSEA. Trimming shortened V by 5 bases and J by 2 bases, and 12 bases separated the two germline ends.

This clone was seen more than once but under ten times. V and J are TRBV7-2 and TRBJ2-3; no clear D gene. V was pared by 3 bases and J by 0 bases, with 1 base between. CDR1 is SGHTA, CDR2 FQGNSA, per germline. This CDR3 spans 12 amino acids. Written as DNA, the CDR3 is TGTGCCAGCAGCTTGAGCACAGATACGCAGTATTTT. Its translation: CASSLSTDTQYF.

The V call is TRBV27, the J call TRBJ1-5, with TRBD1 matching 10 bases. V was pared by 6 bases and J by 11 bases, with 10 bases of the junction left unmatched. Germline CDR1 reads MNHEY; CDR2 reads SMNVEV (reference sequence). The CDR3 runs 14 residues. DNA of the CDR3: TGTGCCAGCAGGGGACAGGGGCCCTCAAGGGCCCAGCATTTT. Protein product: CASRGQGPSRAQHF.

The chain links TRBV10-3 to TRBJ2-1; D gene unclear. Looked up from germline, CDR1 is ENHRY and CDR2 is SYGVKD. V dropped 1 base and J dropped 6 bases, with 4 bases sitting between them. The length of the CDR3 is 12 residues. The CDR3 nucleotides read TGTGCCATCAGTGAGTATAGCAATGAGCAGTTCTTC. It encodes CAISEYSNEQFF.

V and J are TRBV10-2 and TRBJ1-1; D unresolved. Germline V gives CDR1 WSHSY, CDR2 SAAADI. Deletions cut 10 bases from V and 4 bases from J, with 16 bases between. This CDR3 region has 13 residues. DNA for the CDR3: TGCGCCACCATCAACTATGGGGTCACTGAAGCTTTCTTT. Encoded protein: CATINYGVTEAFF.

The V and J genes are TRBV7-9 and TRBJ2-3, with D possibly being TRBD2 (5 bases). The germline V gene encodes CDR1 SEHNR and CDR2 FQNEAQ (reference sequence). CDR3 length: 17 residues. The V end lost 2 bases, the J end lost 3 bases, and 18 bases lay between the germline ends. CDR3 in amino acids: CASSLNRHSRGTDTQYF. The CDR3 DNA sequence: TGTGCCAGCAGCTTAAACCGACACTCAAGAGGGACAGATACGCAGTATTTT.

The chain links TRBV5-1 to TRBJ2-7; a possible D gene is TRBD2 (5 bases). V lost 4 bases to trimming and J lost 7 bases, with 12 bases between them. Looked up from germline, CDR1 is SGHRS and CDR2 is YFSETQ. The CDR3 is 12 residues long. CDR3 residues: CASSPTTGEQYF. CDR3 sequence (DNA): TGCGCCAGCAGCCCGACAACGGGGGAGCAGTACTTC.

The chain combines TRBV10-1 with TRBJ2-2; D remains unclear. CDR1 and CDR2 (germline): WNHNN, SYGVQD (reference sequence). V was pared by 3 bases and J by 5 bases, with 16 bases between. The CDR3 is made up of 16 amino acids. The CDR3, as DNA: TGCGCCAGCAGTGATAGCCGTCGCTCAGTTACCGGGGAGCTGTTTTTT. Protein sequence: CASSDSRRSVTGELFF.

The rearrangement uses TRBV4-3 and TRBJ2-4, with 9 positions matching TRBD1. Trimming at V came to 5 bases and at J to 5 bases, leaving 4 bases not matched to a gene. CDR3 length: 14 residues. The V gene's germline CDR1 is LGHNA and CDR2 YSLEER. The CDR3 DNA sequence: TGCGCCAGCAGCTTCCGGGACAGGGAAAACATTCAGTACTTC. It codes for CASSFRDRENIQYF.

This clone appeared a single time. The chain has TRBV6-5 and TRBJ2-2; possible D gene TRBD1, 5 bases. This CDR3 has 12 residues. CDR1 is MNHEY, CDR2 SVGAGI, per germline. The V gene lost 2 bases and the J gene lost 7 bases, with 5 bases spanning the gap. CDR3 loop: CASSYRGGELFF. The CDR3 DNA is TGTGCCAGCAGTTACAGGGGCGGGGAGCTGTTTTTT.

This chain joins TRBV14 and TRBJ2-2; tentative D call: TRBD2 (5 bases). In germline, CDR1 is SGHDN, CDR2 FVKESK. This CDR3 comprises 17 residues. V was cut by 0 bases and J by 4 bases, with 15 bases left in between. The CDR3 DNA follows: TGTGCCAGCAGCCAAGATTTCCGTACTAGACCCACCGGGGAGCTGTTTTTT. Translating gives CASSQDFRTRPTGELFF.

This clone has a handful of counts. This chain links TRBV7-9 with TRBJ1-1, with D possibly matching TRBD1 (5 bases). Per germline, CDR1 SEHNR and CDR2 FQNEAQ (reference sequence). The ends were cut back, 5 bases at V and 3 bases at J, with 13 bases in the middle. This CDR3 contains 14 residues. CDR3 sequence reads: CASSQSGGDTEAFF. The CDR3 region has the DNA TGTGCCAGCAGCCAGAGTGGGGGGGACACTGAAGCTTTCTTT.

This chain uses TRBV4-3 with TRBJ1-2; perhaps TRBD1 as D (5 bases). The CDR3 sequence is 15 residues long. The germline CDR1 and CDR2 sequences are LGHNA and YSLEER. V gave up 4 bases and J gave up 2 bases, with 14 bases separating them. The CDR3 sequence is CASSLWDGGNYGYTF. DNA of the CDR3: TGCGCCAGCAGCCTCTGGGACGGGGGGAACTATGGCTACACCTTC.

This clone was found a few times. This rearrangement joins TRBV7-9 to TRBJ2-5; D gene unclear. CDR3 length equals 12 residues. Between the trimmed V and J ends, which lost 5 bases and 4 bases, there was a span of 8 bases. Germline CDR1 reads SEHNR; CDR2 reads FQNEAQ (reference sequence). CDR3 sequence (DNA): TGTGCCAGCAGCCGGTTCGGAGAGACCCAGTACTTC. Translation gives CASSRFGETQYF.